This T cell receptor beta chain was recovered during a study of CD8+ T cells in alopecia areata. The CDR3 totals 14 residues. Germline CDR1 SNHLY, CDR2 FYNNEI. The junction had 3 bases not matched to a gene; V was cut back by 3 bases and J by 2 bases. RNA was extracted and reverse transcribed into cDNA as the sequencing template. Assay: immunoSEQ multiplex PCR; the TCRdb copy retains only in-frame clones and omits some. The sample shows over 120,000 clones, approximately 49% of them seen only once. The chain couples TRBV2 to TRBJ2-5; the match to TRBD2 covers 7 bases. The source is a human donor with alopecia areata. The specimen comprised CD4+ T cells sorted from blood, sampled at week 0. The CDR3 sequence: CASSDPGLQETQYF. For the CDR3, the DNA is TGTGCCAGCAGTGACCCGGGACTACAAGAGACCCAGTACTTC.